This TCR beta chain was captured in a study of blood T cell repertoires in COVID-19. Study summary: The United States, Italy and Spain were the sources of the acute and convalescent COVID-19 samples.

Per the original data handling: Reference gene primer amplification in the assay estimated nucleated cell counts. TCRdb keeps only in-frame clones here, not all; method: immunoSEQ multiplex PCR. The V and J calls and clone size come from that table; D and trimming were worked out from the DNA. Of some 120,000 clones detected, roughly 80% appear once; the ten largest clones hold around 13%. The CDR3 has 14 amino acids. The junction had 4 bases not matched to a gene; V was cut back by 5 bases and J by 3 bases. Germline lookup yields CDR1 SGHDN and CDR2 FVKESK. Material for sequencing was peripheral blood. The chain recombines TRBV14 with TRBJ1-3; 7 bases align to TRBD1. This clonotype originated in a woman aged 25-40 years who had recovered from COVID-19. The CDR3 loop is CASSGRQGGNTIYF. CDR3 coding DNA: TGTGCCAGCAGCGGACGACAGGGTGGAAACACCATATATTTT.